The clone carrying this T cell receptor (beta chain) was counted only a few times. Its antigen is currently unknown. This record comes from a study of identical twins. Study-level findings and limits: Models underestimated out-of-frame TCR alpha sharing in monozygotic twins. Analyses of zero insertions could, in part, be confounded by invariant MAIT and iNKT cells.

Using its own MiXCR run on the 5' RACE reads, TCRdb lists one record per CDR3 protein. The table has 450,000 to 600,000 distinct CDR3 sequences, approximately 20% seen once; the top ten hold around 0.48%. With no exceptions, donors were healthy Caucasians. Germline trimming cut 1 base from V and 2 bases from J; bases unmatched to any gene: 4. Germline CDR1 LNHNV, CDR2 YYDKDF (reference sequence). The CDR3 loop spans 15 amino acids. The same sample was also used in a study of yellow fever vaccine responses in identical twins.

This TCR was sampled from a woman younger than 35 in good health. The chain links TRBV15 to TRBJ2-5; the match to TRBD1 covers 7 bases. Sequenced sample: CD4+ T cells sorted from blood. CDR3 in DNA: TGTGCCACCAGCAGAGGGAAACAGGGGCAAGAGACCCAGTACTTC. This encodes CATSRGKQGQETQYF.